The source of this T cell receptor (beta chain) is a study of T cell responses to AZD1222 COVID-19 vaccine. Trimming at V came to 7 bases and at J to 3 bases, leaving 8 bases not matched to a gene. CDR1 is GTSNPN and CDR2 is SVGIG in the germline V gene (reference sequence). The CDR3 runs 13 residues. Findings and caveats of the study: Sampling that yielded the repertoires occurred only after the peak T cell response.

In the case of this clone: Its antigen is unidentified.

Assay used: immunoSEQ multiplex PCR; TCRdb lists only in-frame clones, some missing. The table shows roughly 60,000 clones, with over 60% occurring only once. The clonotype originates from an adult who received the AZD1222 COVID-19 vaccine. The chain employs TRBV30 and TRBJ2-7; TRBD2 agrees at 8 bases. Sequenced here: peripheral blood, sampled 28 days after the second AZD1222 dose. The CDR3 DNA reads TGTGCCTTCGGGAGGGGGTCCAGCTACGAGCAGTACTTC. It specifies CAFGRGSSYEQYF.